This T cell receptor (beta chain) was profiled in a study of CD8 T cells in Susac syndrome. Points on this clonotype: Its antigen is as yet unknown.

The CDR3 is 14 residues long. Per germline, CDR1 LGHDT and CDR2 YNNKEL (reference sequence). V shed 0 bases and J shed 4 bases, with 9 bases lying between them. Study-level results: Peak Susac CD8+ clonal expansion was seen in TEMRA cells and active patients. The number of individuals included in the study's TCR sequencing and HLA analysis was acknowledged as relatively small.

The Susac syndrome patients fit the recently defined diagnostic criteria for definite or probable disease. The authors negatively isolated CD8+ and CD4+ T cells and FACS-enriched TEMRA cells. With random hexamers, reverse transcription was performed on about 0.5 to 1 ug of RNA. TCRdb re-called the immunoSEQ multiplex PCR reads with MiXCR, one entry per CDR3 protein. In the table there are about 190,000 distinct CDR3 sequences, approximately 95% of which are singletons. V and J are TRBV3-1 and TRBJ1-1; D call uncertain. Material: CD8+ T cells from PBMCs. The TCR comes from a human donor with Susac syndrome. CDR3 nucleotide sequence: TGTGCCAGCAGCCAAGACCAATCGGGCACTGAAGCTTTCTTT. Translated, it gives CASSQDQSGTEAFF.